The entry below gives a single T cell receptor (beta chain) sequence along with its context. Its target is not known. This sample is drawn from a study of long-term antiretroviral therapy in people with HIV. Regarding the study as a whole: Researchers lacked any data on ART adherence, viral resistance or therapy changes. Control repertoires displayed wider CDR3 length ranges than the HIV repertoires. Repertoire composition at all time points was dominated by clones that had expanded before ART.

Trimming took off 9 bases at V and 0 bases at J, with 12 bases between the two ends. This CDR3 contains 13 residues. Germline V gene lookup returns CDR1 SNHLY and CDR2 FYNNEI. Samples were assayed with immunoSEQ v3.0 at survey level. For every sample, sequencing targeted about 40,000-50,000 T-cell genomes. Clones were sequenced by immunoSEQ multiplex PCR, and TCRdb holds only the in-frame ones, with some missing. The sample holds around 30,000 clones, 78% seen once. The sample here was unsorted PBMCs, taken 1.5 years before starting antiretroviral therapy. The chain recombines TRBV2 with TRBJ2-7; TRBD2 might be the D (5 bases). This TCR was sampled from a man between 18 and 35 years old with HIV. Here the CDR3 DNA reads TGTGCCAGTGGAGCGGTTTTCTCCTACGAGCAGTACTTC. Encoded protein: CASGAVFSYEQYF.